Below are 21 T cell receptor beta chains sequenced from a single sample in a study of blood T cell repertoires in COVID-19. Method: immunoSEQ multiplex PCR; TCRdb's copy keeps in-frame clones and lacks some. The sample includes around 260,000 clones, approximately 85% of them seen just once. The specimen sequenced was peripheral blood. The source is a human donor in a cohort sampled during active COVID-19.

This clone was observed once. This rearrangement joins TRBV28 to TRBJ1-2, with 7 bases that match TRBD1. The CDR3 sequence is 13 residues long. V shed 5 bases and J 4 bases; nucleotides not matched to a gene: 4. CDR1 MDHEN and CDR2 SYDVKM come from the germline V gene. CDR3 coding DNA: TGTGCCAGCAGTGGGGGACAGATCTATGGCTACACCTTC. Amino acids: CASSGGQIYGYTF.

This clone came up a few times. The rearrangement uses TRBV5-4 and TRBJ1-1; D is undetermined. V lost 0 bases and J lost 3, with 6 bases in between. The CDR3 runs 13 residues. The germline V gene encodes CDR1 SGHNT and CDR2 YYREEE (reference sequence). This CDR3 is CASSLVGHTEAFF. CDR3 in DNA: TGTGCCAGCAGCTTGGTTGGGCACACTGAAGCTTTCTTT.

The CDR3 loop reads CASSAGLASGELFF. The CDR3 nucleotides read TGTGCCAGCAGCGCCGGACTAGCGTCCGGGGAGCTGTTTTTT. V usage is TRBV9 and J usage is TRBJ2-2; 9 bases match TRBD2. CDR1 SGDLS and CDR2 YYNGEE come from the germline V gene. The junction had 3 bases not matched to a gene; V was cut back by 3 bases and J by 6 bases. This CDR3 comprises 14 residues.

This chain connects TRBV6-2 or TRBV6-3 to TRBJ1-2; possible D gene TRBD1, 6 bases. The CDR3 consists of 14 residues. Between the trimmed V and J ends, which lost 1 base and 8 bases, there was a span of 14 bases. Germline CDR1 and CDR2: MNHEY and SVGEGT. The CDR3 region is CASSYFMGAGGYTF. The CDR3 nucleotides are TGTGCCAGCAGTTACTTCATGGGGGCAGGAGGCTACACCTTC.

The J gene is TRBJ1-2, the V gene TRBV11-2; 8 nucleotides agree with TRBD1. Looked up from germline, CDR1 is SGHAT and CDR2 is FQNNGV. This CDR3 has 11 amino acids. V lost 1 base and J lost 14; bases outside the gene matches: 3. The CDR3 DNA reads as TGTGCCAGCAGCTTAGGGACAGGGTCAACCTTC. Translated, it gives CASSLGTGSTF. The whole variable domain, remainder taken from reference TRBV11-2 and TRBJ1-2, is EAGVAQSPRYKIIEKRQSVAFWCNPISGHATLYWYQQILGQGPKLLIQFQNNGVVDDSQLPKDRFSAERLKGVDSTLKIQPAKLEDSAVYLCASSLGTGSTFGSGTRLTVV.

The chain joins TRBV2 to TRBJ2-7, with a weak D call TRBD1 (6 bases). The CDR3 loop spans 13 amino acids. The V gene's germline CDR1 is SNHLY and CDR2 FYNNEI. The V and J ends lost 6 bases and 6 bases respectively, with 15 bases between them. The CDR3 loop reads CASSGYRDGEQYF. In DNA form, the CDR3 reads TGTGCCAGCAGCGGCTACAGGGATGGCGAGCAGTACTTC.

This sequence joins TRBV19 and TRBJ1-5, with 7 bases lining up with TRBD1. Germline V gene sequence: CDR1 LNHDA, CDR2 SQIVND (reference sequence). Trimming removed 9 bases from V and 0 bases from J; junction bases left unmatched: 17. The length of the CDR3 is 18 residues. The CDR3 DNA reads as TGTGCCAGCAACTTCCCAAGGGGGCAGGGTAGTAGCAATCAGCCCCAGCATTTT. Residues: CASNFPRGQGSSNQPQHF.

This sequence joins TRBV28 and TRBJ1-5; 10 nucleotides line up with TRBD1. The CDR3 runs 14 residues. Germline CDR1 is MDHEN and CDR2 is SYDVKM. J gave up 11 bases and V 5 bases, and 9 bases lay outside the gene matches. CDR3 amino acids: CASSGDRGYVSQHF. CDR3 DNA: TGTGCCAGCAGTGGGGACAGGGGTTATGTGTCCCAGCATTTT.

The rearrangement uses TRBV4-3 and TRBJ2-4, with 7 bases lining up with TRBD2. Germline values: CDR1 LGHNA, CDR2 YSLEER. There are 16 residues in the CDR3. V was pared by 1 base and J by 1 base, with 4 bases of the junction left unmatched. The CDR3 bases are TGCGCCAGCAGCCAAGTGGCGGGAGTCGCCAAAAACATTCAGTACTTC. It yields the protein CASSQVAGVAKNIQYF.

A remark on this clone: At the DNA level, this CDR3 is encoded by other sequences in the same sample as well. The chain carries TRBV15 and TRBJ1-5; 8 nucleotides align to TRBD1. J lost 4 bases, V lost 5 bases, and 7 bases had no gene match. This CDR3 is 15 amino acids long. The V gene's germline CDR1 is LNHNV and CDR2 YYDKDF (reference sequence). The CDR3 region is CATSLTGDLNQPQHF. DNA of the CDR3: TGTGCCACCAGCTTGACAGGGGATCTTAATCAGCCCCAGCATTTT.

The chain combines TRBV6-5 with TRBJ2-5, with D hard to call. The CDR3 is 13 residues long. Deletions cut 6 bases from V and 3 bases from J, with 11 bases between. The V gene's germline CDR1 is MNHEY and CDR2 SVGAGI. As DNA, the CDR3 is TGTGCCAGCAGGCAATACTCGAAAGAGACCCAGTACTTC. Translating gives CASRQYSKETQYF.

The gene calls are TRBV10-3 and TRBJ1-1, with D possibly TRBD1 on 5 matching bases. The CDR3 length is 14 residues. V dropped 4 bases and J dropped 4 bases, with 13 bases sitting between them. Germline CDR1 reads ENHRY; CDR2 reads SYGVKD. The CDR3: CAISGGVVGTEAFF. CDR3 DNA sequence: TGTGCCATCAGTGGGGGGGTAGTGGGCACTGAAGCTTTCTTT.

This sequence joins TRBV30 and TRBJ1-2; 12 bases are shared with TRBD1. The CDR3 totals 15 residues. The V gene end was trimmed by 3 bases and the J gene end by 3 bases; junction bases not matched to a gene: 5. Germline V lookup: CDR1 GTSNPN, CDR2 SVGIG (reference sequence). CDR3 in DNA: TGTGCCTGGAGCCACGGGACAGGGGGCGACTATGGCTACACCTTC. Its protein is CAWSHGTGGDYGYTF.

Only one count was recorded for this clone. The chain has TRBV10-3 and TRBJ1-2; TRBD1 aligns across 7 bases. The CDR3 extends over 13 amino acids. Germline trimming cut 8 bases from V and 0 bases from J; bases unmatched to any gene: 3. Germline assignment: CDR1 ENHRY and CDR2 SYGVKD. In DNA form, the CDR3 reads TGTGCCATCCGGCAGGGGGCTAACTATGGCTACACCTTC. Translated, it gives CAIRQGANYGYTF.

This clone was recorded once. The rearrangement links TRBV11-2 to TRBJ2-7; the match to TRBD1 covers 8 bases. The CDR3 length is 14 residues. Per the germline V gene, CDR1 is SGHAT and CDR2 is FQNNGV. V was pared by 1 base and J by 5 bases, with 4 bases of the junction left unmatched. The chain's CDR3 is CASSLGTGTHEQYF. The CDR3 coding sequence is TGTGCCAGCAGCTTAGGGACAGGGACCCACGAGCAGTACTTC. Complete variable domain (other parts from reference TRBV11-2 and TRBJ2-7): EAGVAQSPRYKIIEKRQSVAFWCNPISGHATLYWYQQILGQGPKLLIQFQNNGVVDDSQLPKDRFSAERLKGVDSTLKIQPAKLEDSAVYLCASSLGTGTHEQYFGPGTRLTVT.

This chain joins TRBV2 and TRBJ1-2; weak D call: TRBD1 (6 bases). Per the germline V gene, CDR1 is SNHLY and CDR2 is FYNNEI. V lost 6 bases and J 6 bases, leaving 17 bases between the germline ends. The CDR3 extends over 14 amino acids. The CDR3 region has the DNA TGTGCCAGCAGGCTCCAATCAGGGGTTAATGGCTACACCTTC. Encoded protein: CASRLQSGVNGYTF. The full variable domain, its missing parts supplied by reference TRBV2 and TRBJ1-2, is EPEVTQTPSHQVTQMGQEVILRCVPISNHLYFYWYRQILGQKVEFLVSFYNNEISEKSEIFDDQFSVERPDGSNFTLKIRSTKLEDSAMYFCASRLQSGVNGYTFGSGTRLTVV.

This clone was recorded once. V gene TRBV5-4 combines with J gene TRBJ1-1, with 8 bases that match TRBD1. Per germline, CDR1 SGHNT and CDR2 YYREEE (reference sequence). The J segment lost 3 bases and the V segment lost 4 bases, leaving 5 bases of the junction unmatched. CDR3 size: 14 residues. The CDR3 spells CASSRNRGDTEAFF. CDR3 nucleotide sequence: TGTGCCAGCAGCAGGAACAGGGGGGACACTGAAGCTTTCTTT.

The chain is built from TRBV6-5 and TRBJ1-6; 7 nucleotides match TRBD1. With V trimmed by 5 bases and J by 6 bases, 4 bases remained unmatched. Germline CDR1 reads MNHEY; CDR2 reads SVGAGI. The CDR3 runs to 14 residues. CDR3 region: CASSPDRLNSPLHF. In DNA form, the CDR3 reads TGTGCCAGCAGTCCGGACAGGCTTAATTCACCCCTCCACTTT.

DNA for the CDR3: TGTGCCAGCTCACCAGTCAGGAGGAGCCTAATGAATTGGAACACCGGGGAGCTGTTTTTT. Translating gives CASSPVRRSLMNWNTGELFF. This chain links TRBV18 with TRBJ2-2; a possible D gene is TRBD2 (5 bases). V was cut by 2 bases and J by 1 base, with 23 bases left in between. The germline V gene has CDR1 KGHSH and CDR2 LQKENI. The CDR3 runs 20 residues.

This clone was counted only a few times. The rearrangement uses TRBV7-9 and TRBJ1-1, with D uncertain. This CDR3 has 14 residues. CDR1 is SEHNR, CDR2 FQNEAQ, per germline (reference sequence). Trimming took 2 bases from V and 6 from J, leaving 13 bases between them. As DNA, the CDR3 is TGTGCCAGCAGCTTAATTTCCGCGTCTCCTGAAGCTTTCTTT. Protein product: CASSLISASPEAFF.

This chain joins TRBV30 and TRBJ1-1; TRBD1 aligns across 7 bases. Germline V CDR1 and CDR2: GTSNPN, SVGIG (reference sequence). This CDR3 is built from 13 residues. The junction had 7 bases not matched to a gene; V was cut back by 4 bases and J by 5 bases. CDR3 nucleotides: TGTGCCTGGATGAGGGGGCGTAATACTGAAGCTTTCTTT. Translated: CAWMRGRNTEAFF.